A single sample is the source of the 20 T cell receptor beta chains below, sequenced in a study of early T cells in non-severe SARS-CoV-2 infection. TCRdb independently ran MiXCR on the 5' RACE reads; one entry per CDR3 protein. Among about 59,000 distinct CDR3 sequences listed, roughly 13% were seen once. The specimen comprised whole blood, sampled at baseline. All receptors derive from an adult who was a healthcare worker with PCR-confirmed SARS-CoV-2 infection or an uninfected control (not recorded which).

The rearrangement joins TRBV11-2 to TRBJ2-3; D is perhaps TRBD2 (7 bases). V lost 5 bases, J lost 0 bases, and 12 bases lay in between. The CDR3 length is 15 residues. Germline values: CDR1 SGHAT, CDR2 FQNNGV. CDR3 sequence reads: CASSAAGASTDTQYF. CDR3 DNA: TGTGCCAGCAGCGCCGCGGGGGCCAGCACAGATACGCAGTATTTT.

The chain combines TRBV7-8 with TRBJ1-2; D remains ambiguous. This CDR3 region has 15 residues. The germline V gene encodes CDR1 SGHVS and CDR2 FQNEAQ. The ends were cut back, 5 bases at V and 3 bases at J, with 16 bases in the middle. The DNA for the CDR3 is TGTGCCAGCAGCCCCGTCACGGGTTTGGACTATGGCTACACCTTC. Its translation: CASSPVTGLDYGYTF.

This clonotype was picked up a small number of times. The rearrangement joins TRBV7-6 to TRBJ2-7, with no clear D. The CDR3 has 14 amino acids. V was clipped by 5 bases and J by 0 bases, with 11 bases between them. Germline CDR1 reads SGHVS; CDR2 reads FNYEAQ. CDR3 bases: TGTGCCAGCAGCGCCCGACCACTCTCCTACGAGCAGTACTTC. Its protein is CASSARPLSYEQYF.

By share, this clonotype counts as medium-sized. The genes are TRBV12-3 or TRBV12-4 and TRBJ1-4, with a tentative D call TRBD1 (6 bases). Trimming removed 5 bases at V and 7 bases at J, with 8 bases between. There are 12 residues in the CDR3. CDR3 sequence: CASSPRGEKLFF. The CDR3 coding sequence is TGTGCCAGCAGTCCCAGGGGTGAAAAACTGTTTTTT.

The CDR3 nucleotides read TGCAGTGCTAGAGATCAGGGCAGGGCCGGGGAGCTGTTTTTT. Protein sequence: CSARDQGRAGELFF. This chain joins TRBV20-1 and TRBJ2-2, with D tentatively TRBD1 (5 bases). CDR1 DFQATT and CDR2 SNEGSKA come from the germline V gene (reference sequence). CDR3 length: 14 amino acids. V lost 0 bases and J 6 bases, leaving 11 bases between the germline ends.

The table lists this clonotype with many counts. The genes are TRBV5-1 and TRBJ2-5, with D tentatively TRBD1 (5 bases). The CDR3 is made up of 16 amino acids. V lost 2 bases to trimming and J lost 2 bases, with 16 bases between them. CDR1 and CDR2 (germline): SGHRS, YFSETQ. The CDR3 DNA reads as TGCGCCAGCAGCTTAGGACCGAACAGGAAACAAGAGACCCAGTACTTC. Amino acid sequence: CASSLGPNRKQETQYF. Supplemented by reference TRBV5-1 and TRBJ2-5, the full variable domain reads KAGVTQTPRYLIKTRGQQVTLSCSPISGHRSVSWYQQTPGQGLQFLFEYFSETQRNKGNFPGRFSGRQFSNSRSEMNVSTLELGDSALYLCASSLGPNRKQETQYFGPGTRLLVL.

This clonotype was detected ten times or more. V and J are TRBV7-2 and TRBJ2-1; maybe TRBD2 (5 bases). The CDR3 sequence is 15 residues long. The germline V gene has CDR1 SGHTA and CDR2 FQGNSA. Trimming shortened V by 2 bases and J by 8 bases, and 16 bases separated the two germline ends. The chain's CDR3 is CASSLSLASGYEQFF. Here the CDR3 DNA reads TGTGCCAGCAGCTTAAGTCTAGCAAGTGGGTATGAGCAGTTCTTC.

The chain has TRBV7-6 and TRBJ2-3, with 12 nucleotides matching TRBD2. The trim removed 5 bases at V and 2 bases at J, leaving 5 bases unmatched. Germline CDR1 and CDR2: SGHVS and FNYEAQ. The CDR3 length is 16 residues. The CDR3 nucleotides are TGTGCCAGCAGCCCTCGACTAGCGGGGGTCACAGATACGCAGTATTTT. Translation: CASSPRLAGVTDTQYF. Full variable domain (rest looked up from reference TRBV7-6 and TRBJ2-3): GAGVSQSPRYKVTKRGQDVALRCDPISGHVSLYWYRQALGQGPEFLTYFNYEAQQDKSGLPNDRFSAERPEGSISTLTIQRTEQRDSAMYRCASSPRLAGVTDTQYFGPGTRLTVL.

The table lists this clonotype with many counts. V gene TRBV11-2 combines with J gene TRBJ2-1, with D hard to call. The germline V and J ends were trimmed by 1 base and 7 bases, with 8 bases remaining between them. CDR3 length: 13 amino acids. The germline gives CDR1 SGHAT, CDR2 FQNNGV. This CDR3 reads CASSLGYRNEQFF. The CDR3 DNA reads TGTGCCAGCAGCTTAGGCTACCGGAATGAGCAGTTCTTC.

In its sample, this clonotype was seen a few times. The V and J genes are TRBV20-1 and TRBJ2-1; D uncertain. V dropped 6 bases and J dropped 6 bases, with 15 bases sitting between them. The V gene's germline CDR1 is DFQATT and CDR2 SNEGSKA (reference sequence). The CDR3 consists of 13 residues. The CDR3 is CSAPSGPTNEQFF. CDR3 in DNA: TGCAGTGCCCCCTCGGGCCCAACCAATGAGCAGTTCTTC.

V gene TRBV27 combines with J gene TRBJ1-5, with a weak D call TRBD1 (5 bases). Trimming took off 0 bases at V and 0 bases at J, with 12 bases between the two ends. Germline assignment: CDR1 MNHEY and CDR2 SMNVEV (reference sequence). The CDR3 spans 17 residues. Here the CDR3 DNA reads TGTGCCAGCAGTTTATCGGCCCCAGGGTATAGCAATCAGCCCCAGCATTTT. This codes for CASSLSAPGYSNQPQHF.

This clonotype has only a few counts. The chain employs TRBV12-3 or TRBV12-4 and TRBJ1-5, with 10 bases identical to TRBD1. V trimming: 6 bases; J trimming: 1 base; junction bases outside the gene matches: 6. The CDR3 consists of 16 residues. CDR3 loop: CASSSGTGVSNQPQHF. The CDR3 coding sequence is TGTGCCAGCAGCTCCGGGACAGGGGTGAGCAATCAGCCCCAGCATTTT.

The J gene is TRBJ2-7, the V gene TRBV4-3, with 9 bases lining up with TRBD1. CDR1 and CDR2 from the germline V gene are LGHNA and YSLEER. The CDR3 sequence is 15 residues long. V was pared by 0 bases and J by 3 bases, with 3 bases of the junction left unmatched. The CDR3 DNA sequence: TGCGCCAGCAGCCAAGATGAGGGACAGGGCTACGAGCAGTACTTC. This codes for CASSQDEGQGYEQYF.

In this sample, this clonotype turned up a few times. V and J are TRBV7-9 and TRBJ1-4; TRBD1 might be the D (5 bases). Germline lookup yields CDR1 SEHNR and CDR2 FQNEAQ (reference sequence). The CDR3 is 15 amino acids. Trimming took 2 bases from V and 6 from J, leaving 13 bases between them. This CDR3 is CASSLQDTADEKLFF. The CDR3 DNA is TGTGCCAGCAGCTTACAGGACACCGCCGATGAAAAACTGTTTTTT.

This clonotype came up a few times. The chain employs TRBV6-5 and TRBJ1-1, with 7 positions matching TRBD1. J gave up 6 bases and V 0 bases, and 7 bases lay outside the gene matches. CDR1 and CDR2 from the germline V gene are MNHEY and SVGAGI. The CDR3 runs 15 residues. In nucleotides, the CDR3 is TGTGCCAGCAGTTACTCGAATAGGGGGCGGGCTGAAGCTTTCTTT. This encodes CASSYSNRGRAEAFF.

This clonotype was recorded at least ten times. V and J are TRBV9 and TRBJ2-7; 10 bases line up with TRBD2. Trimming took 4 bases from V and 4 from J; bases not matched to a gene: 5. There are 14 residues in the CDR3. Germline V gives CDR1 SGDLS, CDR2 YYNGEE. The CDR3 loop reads CASSPWTSGYEQYF. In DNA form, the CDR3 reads TGTGCCAGCAGCCCCTGGACTAGCGGTTACGAGCAGTACTTC.

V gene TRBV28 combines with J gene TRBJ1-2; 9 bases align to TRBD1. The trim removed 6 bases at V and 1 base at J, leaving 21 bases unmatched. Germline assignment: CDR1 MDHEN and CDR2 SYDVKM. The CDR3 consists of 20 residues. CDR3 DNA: TGTGCCAGCAGCCTAGAGGGACCCGGGACAGGGACTCGGATTAACTATGGCTACACCTTC. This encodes CASSLEGPGTGTRINYGYTF.

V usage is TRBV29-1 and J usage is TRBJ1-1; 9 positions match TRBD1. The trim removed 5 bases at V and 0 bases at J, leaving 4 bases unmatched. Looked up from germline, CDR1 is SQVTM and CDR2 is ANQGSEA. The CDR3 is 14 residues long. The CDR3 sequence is CSVYWTGVNTEAFF. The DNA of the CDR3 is TGCAGCGTTTATTGGACAGGGGTGAACACTGAAGCTTTCTTT. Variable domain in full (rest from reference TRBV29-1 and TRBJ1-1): SAVISQKPSRDICQRGTSLTIQCQVDSQVTMMFWYRQQPGQSLTLIATANQGSEATYESGFVIDKFPISRPNLTFSTLTVSNMSPEDSSIYLCSVYWTGVNTEAFFGQGTRLTVV.

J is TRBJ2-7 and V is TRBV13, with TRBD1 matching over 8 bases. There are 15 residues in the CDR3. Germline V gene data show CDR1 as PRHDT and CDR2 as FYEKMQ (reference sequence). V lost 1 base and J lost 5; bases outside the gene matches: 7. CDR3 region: CASSLEGQEVNEQYF. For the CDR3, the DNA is TGTGCCAGCAGCTTAGAGGGACAGGAAGTAAACGAGCAGTACTTC. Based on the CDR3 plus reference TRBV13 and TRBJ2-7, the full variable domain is AAGVIQSPRHLIKEKRETATLKCYPIPRHDTVYWYQQGPGQDPQFLISFYEKMQSDKGSIPDRFSAQQFSDYHSELNMSSLELGDSALYFCASSLEGQEVNEQYFGPGTRLTVT.

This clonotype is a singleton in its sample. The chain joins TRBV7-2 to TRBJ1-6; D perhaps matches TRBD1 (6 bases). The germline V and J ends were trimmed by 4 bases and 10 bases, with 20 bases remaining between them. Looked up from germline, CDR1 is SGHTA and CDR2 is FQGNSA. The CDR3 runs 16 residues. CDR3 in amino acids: CASSSDRIVSGSPLHF. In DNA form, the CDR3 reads TGTGCCAGCAGCTCCGACAGGATTGTTAGCGGATCACCCCTCCACTTT.